The 20 T cell receptor beta chains below come from one sample, sequenced in a study of beta chain features in type 1 diabetes. Sequenced material consisted of expressed TCRB transcripts (all of the isolated RNA was reverse transcribed). The data were produced by immunoSEQ multiplex PCR, yet TCRdb's version contains in-frame clones alone and is incomplete. The data hold about 150,000 clones, with 11% observed a single time. The sequenced material came from central memory CD4+ T cells from blood. The receptors were gathered from a young man in good health.

This clone has a handful of counts. The chain has TRBV5-4 and TRBJ2-1; D uncertain. This CDR3 is 11 amino acids long. CDR1 is SGHNT, CDR2 YYREEE, per germline (reference sequence). V was clipped by 0 bases and J by 7 bases, with 2 bases between them. In DNA form, the CDR3 reads TGTGCCAGCAGCTTGGGTAATGAGCAGTTCTTC. Protein product: CASSLGNEQFF.

The chain employs TRBV7-2 and TRBJ2-1; D might be TRBD1 (6 bases). Germline lookup yields CDR1 SGHTA and CDR2 FQGNSA. V lost 4 bases, J lost 7 bases, and 17 bases lay in between. This CDR3 has 15 amino acids. CDR3 region: CASSSTRAGVNEQFF. The CDR3 nucleotides read TGTGCCAGCAGCTCAACTCGGGCAGGGGTGAATGAGCAGTTCTTC.

This clone occurred a few times. The rearrangement uses TRBV7-2 and TRBJ1-6, with D hard to call. With 0 bases removed from V and 7 bases from J, the gap between germline ends came to 10 bases. This CDR3 spans 15 amino acids. The germline V gene encodes CDR1 SGHTA and CDR2 FQGNSA. The CDR3 loop reads CASSLAPESNSPLHF. DNA of the CDR3: TGTGCCAGCAGCTTAGCCCCGGAGTCAAATTCACCCCTCCACTTT.

The V call is TRBV29-1, the J call TRBJ1-2; possibly TRBD1 for D (6 bases). The V end lost 4 bases, the J end lost 6 bases, and 15 bases lay between the germline ends. The germline V gene encodes CDR1 SQVTM and CDR2 ANQGSEA. The CDR3 is 13 amino acids. The CDR3 loop is CSVAGGLVDGYTF. CDR3 coding DNA: TGCAGCGTTGCTGGGGGGCTGGTAGATGGCTACACCTTC.

There are a few counts of this clone. The gene calls are TRBV10-3 and TRBJ2-2; TRBD2 matches 11 bases. The CDR3 runs to 15 residues. Per germline, CDR1 ENHRY and CDR2 SYGVKD. After removal of 8 bases from V and 0 bases from J, the junction contained 2 bases not matched to a gene. Here the CDR3 reads CAIGGLAANTGELFF. CDR3 coding DNA: TGTGCCATCGGGGGACTAGCGGCGAACACCGGGGAGCTGTTTTTT.

This clone was counted a few times. The chain has TRBV4-3 and TRBJ2-4; TRBD2 matches at 7 bases. V lost 0 bases and J lost 0; bases outside the gene matches: 11. Germline V lookup: CDR1 LGHNA, CDR2 YSLEER. The length of the CDR3 is 19 residues. CDR3 residues: CASSQDRGGVVLAKNIQYF. The CDR3 DNA is TGCGCCAGCAGCCAAGATAGGGGAGGGGTAGTCCTAGCCAAAAACATTCAGTACTTC.

This clone showed up just a few times. The rearrangement joins TRBV19 to TRBJ2-4; 7 positions match TRBD1. Germline CDR1 LNHDA, CDR2 SQIVND (reference sequence). Unmatched junction bases numbered 1, after V lost 1 base and J lost 10 bases. This CDR3 has 12 amino acids. CDR3 protein: CASSIGTGIQYF. CDR3 in DNA: TGTGCCAGTAGTATAGGGACAGGTATTCAGTACTTC.

This chain's CDR3 is CASSLPHGETQYF. The DNA of the CDR3 is TGTGCCAGCAGTTTACCCCACGGGGAGACCCAGTACTTC. This rearrangement joins TRBV28 to TRBJ2-5; D ambiguous. CDR1 and CDR2 (germline): MDHEN, SYDVKM. The CDR3 runs 13 residues. Trimming stripped 2 bases from V and 5 bases from J, with 9 bases between. The full variable domain, completed using reference TRBV28 and TRBJ2-5, is DVKVTQSSRYLVKRTGEKVFLECVQDMDHENMFWYRQDPGLGLRLIYFSYDVKMKEKGDIPEGYSVSREKKERFSLILESASTNQTSMYLCASSLPHGETQYFGPGTRLLVL.

This clone was picked up a small number of times. V and J are TRBV9 and TRBJ2-7; D call uncertain. Deletions cut 0 bases from V and 0 bases from J, with 10 bases between. Germline-derived CDR1 and CDR2 are SGDLS and YYNGEE. CDR3 length: 15 residues. The CDR3 bases are TGTGCCAGCAGCGTAGACCCGGGTCGCTCCTACGAGCAGTACTTC. Protein: CASSVDPGRSYEQYF.

This clone was counted only a few times. This chain connects TRBV11-2 to TRBJ1-1, with TRBD1 identical over 9 bases. CDR1 is SGHAT, CDR2 FQNNGV, per germline. This CDR3 has 17 amino acids. With V trimmed by 0 bases and J by 2 bases, 7 bases remained unmatched. The CDR3 region has the DNA TGTGCCAGCAGCTTAGACTGGGACAGGGAGATTAACACTGAAGCTTTCTTT. Its translation: CASSLDWDREINTEAFF. Full variable domain (outside the CDR3, taken from reference TRBV11-2 and TRBJ1-1): EAGVAQSPRYKIIEKRQSVAFWCNPISGHATLYWYQQILGQGPKLLIQFQNNGVVDDSQLPKDRFSAERLKGVDSTLKIQPAKLEDSAVYLCASSLDWDREINTEAFFGQGTRLTVV.

The chain employs TRBV9 and TRBJ1-1, with a weak D call TRBD1 (6 bases). V was cut by 4 bases and J by 3 bases, with 22 bases left in between. The CDR3 spans 17 residues. Germline-derived CDR1 and CDR2 are SGDLS and YYNGEE. CDR3 DNA sequence: TGTGCCAGCAGCCCCAAAGGAGGTACAGGGAAGGACACTGAAGCTTTCTTT. This encodes CASSPKGGTGKDTEAFF. Looking up the rest from reference TRBV9 and TRBJ1-1 gives the full variable domain: DSGVTQTPKHLITATGQRVTLRCSPRSGDLSVYWYQQSLDQGLQFLIQYYNGEERAKGNILERFSAQQFPDLHSELNLSSLELGDSALYFCASSPKGGTGKDTEAFFGQGTRLTVV.

This clone was recorded a few times. The chain has TRBV6-5 and TRBJ2-3; weak D call: TRBD2 (6 bases). The CDR3 is made up of 13 amino acids. The germline V gene encodes CDR1 MNHEY and CDR2 SVGAGI. The V and J ends lost 10 bases and 1 base respectively, with 12 bases between them. This CDR3 is CAIRGTGTDTQYF. Here the CDR3 DNA reads TGTGCCATCAGAGGGACTGGCACAGATACGCAGTATTTT.

The chain has TRBV28 and TRBJ1-4, with 7 bases identical to TRBD1. The V gene's germline CDR1 is MDHEN and CDR2 SYDVKM. The V and J ends lost 6 bases and 7 bases, in that order; junction bases with no gene match: 5. This CDR3 is built from 13 residues. The CDR3 DNA sequence: TGTGCCAGCAGGACAGGGCCTCGTGAAAAACTGTTTTTT. Amino acid sequence: CASRTGPREKLFF.

This clone was seen at least ten times. The V gene is TRBV10-1, the J gene TRBJ2-7; D perhaps matches TRBD2 (6 bases). This CDR3 has 16 amino acids. The ends were cut back, 1 base at V and 1 base at J, with 14 bases in the middle. CDR1 is WNHNN and CDR2 is SYGVQD in the germline V gene (reference sequence). The CDR3 protein is CASSEFSGEGSYEQYF. The CDR3 DNA reads as TGCGCCAGCAGTGAGTTCTCGGGAGAAGGGTCCTACGAGCAGTACTTC.

This clone was found many times. One end of the junction is discordant with germline, which a read error may explain. The gene calls are TRBV11-2 and TRBJ2-3; D is ambiguous. Germline V gene sequence: CDR1 SGHAT, CDR2 FQNNGV. The CDR3 is 12 amino acids. CDR3 loop: CASRLGSDTQYF. In nucleotides, the CDR3 is TGTGCCAGCAGGTTAGGATCAGATACGCAGTATTTT.

This sequence joins TRBV7-2 and TRBJ2-7, with D possibly being TRBD2 (5 bases). CDR1 and CDR2 (germline): SGHTA, FQGNSA. V lost 3 bases, J lost 2 bases, and 20 bases lay in between. This CDR3 region has 17 residues. CDR3 nucleotide sequence: TGTGCCAGCAGCTTCTTTAATACCGGGATCCAGACCTACGAGCAGTACTTC. This sequence encodes CASSFFNTGIQTYEQYF.

The chain uses TRBV9 and TRBJ1-5, with a weak D call TRBD1 (5 bases). V shed 4 bases and J shed 3 bases, with 14 bases lying between them. This CDR3 comprises 15 residues. Germline V gene sequence: CDR1 SGDLS, CDR2 YYNGEE. The chain's CDR3 is CASSLSPGFNQPQHF. The CDR3 region has the DNA TGTGCCAGCAGCCTAAGCCCAGGGTTCAATCAGCCCCAGCATTTT.

This clone was found a few times. The chain links TRBV7-2 to TRBJ2-1; 12 nucleotides match TRBD2. The CDR3 runs 19 residues. Germline V lookup: CDR1 SGHTA, CDR2 FQGNSA. Unmatched junction bases numbered 12, after V lost 5 bases and J lost 1 base. CDR3 sequence: CASSRTSGVIGRSYNEQFF. DNA of the CDR3: TGTGCCAGCAGCCGGACTAGCGGGGTAATAGGACGGTCCTACAATGAGCAGTTCTTC.

The chain is built from TRBV7-9 and TRBJ2-7; D tentatively reads TRBD1 or TRBD2 (5 bases each). CDR3 length equals 14 residues. Germline V gives CDR1 SEHNR, CDR2 FQNEAQ (reference sequence). Trimming pared 7 bases from V and 0 bases from J, leaving 13 bases between. The CDR3 is CASNAGTASYEQYF. The CDR3 region has the DNA TGTGCCAGCAACGCCGGGACGGCCTCCTACGAGCAGTACTTC.

The gene calls are TRBV4-3 and TRBJ1-1; D ambiguous. Trimming stripped 0 bases from V and 4 bases from J, with 15 bases between. Germline CDR1 is LGHNA and CDR2 is YSLEER. This CDR3 has 16 amino acids. The CDR3, as DNA: TGCGCCAGCAGCCAAGACTCCGGATCGATGGGCACTGAAGCTTTCTTT. It codes for CASSQDSGSMGTEAFF.